The 25 T cell receptor beta chains presented below share a single source sample, sequenced in a study of CD8 T cell repertoires and HIV-1 epitope variants. Their antigen targets remain unknown. The protocol was immunoSEQ multiplex PCR, while the TCRdb copy is restricted to in-frame clones and leaves out a portion. Of about 5,900 clones detected, more than 50% appear once; the ten largest clones hold just under 45%. The sequencing input was cultured CD8+ T cells derived from PBMCs. The receptors shown here come from a male donor with HIV.

As to this clone: The junction departs from germline at one end; a sequencing error may be responsible. The chain combines TRBV7-7 with TRBJ2-2; 7 bases line up with TRBD2. The CDR3 has 16 amino acids. Looked up from germline, CDR1 is SSHAT and CDR2 is FNYEAQ (reference sequence). The CDR3 sequence: CASSPRGGPGTGELFF. The CDR3 region has the DNA TGTGCTAGCAGCCCGAGGGGAGGGCCGGGGACCGGGGAGCTGTTTTTT.

This clone was observed a handful of times. V and J are TRBV19 and TRBJ2-7; D is undetermined. CDR3 length: 13 residues. The V gene's germline CDR1 is LNHDA and CDR2 SQIVND (reference sequence). Between the trimmed V and J ends, which lost 2 bases and 5 bases, there was a span of 10 bases. The CDR3 sequence is CASSIILGNEQYF. As DNA, the CDR3 is TGTGCCAGTAGTATAATATTGGGAAACGAGCAGTACTTC.

The chain carries TRBV7-9 and TRBJ2-7; 7 bases fit TRBD1. Germline V gene lookup returns CDR1 SEHNR and CDR2 FQNEAQ (reference sequence). The CDR3 runs 13 residues. Trimming at V came to 1 base and at J to 7 bases, leaving 4 bases not matched to a gene. The CDR3 is CASSLETGREQYF. The DNA for the CDR3 is TGTGCCAGCAGCTTAGAGACAGGGCGGGAGCAGTACTTC.

In its sample, this clone was seen a few times. This chain joins TRBV4-3 and TRBJ2-2; D perhaps matches TRBD1 (5 bases). The CDR3 is 15 residues long. The germline gives CDR1 LGHNA, CDR2 YSLEER. The V gene lost 4 bases and the J gene lost 6 bases, with 15 bases spanning the gap. The CDR3 DNA is TGCGCCAGCAGCCCCACAGGCCTAGGGGCCGGGGAGCTGTTTTTT. Translated: CASSPTGLGAGELFF.

J is TRBJ2-1 and V is TRBV19; no clear D. Germline V gene lookup returns CDR1 LNHDA and CDR2 SQIVND (reference sequence). Trimming removed 8 bases from V and 0 bases from J, with 14 bases in between. CDR3 length: 15 residues. The CDR3 nucleotides read TGTGCCAGTCAACTTACTTCGAGCTCCTACAATGAGCAGTTCTTC. It yields the protein CASQLTSSSYNEQFF.

The table lists this clone with a count of one. The chain has TRBV4-3 and TRBJ1-2; 7 bases agree with TRBD1. Losses at the gene ends were 0 bases for V and 4 bases for J; bases not matched to a gene: 5. The CDR3 is 15 amino acids. Germline-derived CDR1 and CDR2 are LGHNA and YSLEER. CDR3 residues: CASSQDVQGGYGYTF. As DNA, the CDR3 is TGCGCCAGCAGCCAAGATGTTCAGGGGGGCTATGGCTACACCTTC.

The chain uses TRBV6-5 and TRBJ2-7; 9 nucleotides align to TRBD1. CDR1 and CDR2 from the germline V gene are MNHEY and SVGAGI. The CDR3 consists of 14 residues. J gave up 0 bases and V 6 bases, and 3 bases lay outside the gene matches. The CDR3 loop reads CASRQGASSYEQYF. CDR3 sequence (DNA): TGTGCCAGCAGACAGGGGGCTTCCTCCTACGAGCAGTACTTC.

The CDR3 DNA is TGTGCCAGCAGCTTGCAGGGTGGGGACACTGAAGCTTTCTTT. It specifies CASSLQGGDTEAFF. The chain employs TRBV7-9 and TRBJ1-1; D is perhaps TRBD1 (5 bases). Germline V gene data show CDR1 as SEHNR and CDR2 as FQNEAQ (reference sequence). Trimming left V 3 bases short and J 3 bases short, with 11 bases between. There are 14 residues in the CDR3.

V and J are TRBV28 and TRBJ2-1; TRBD2 matches 13 bases. There are 19 residues in the CDR3. Germline loops: CDR1 MDHEN, CDR2 SYDVKM. With V trimmed by 6 bases and J by 7 bases, 18 bases remained unmatched. The CDR3 bases are TGTGCCAGCAGCTACAATTACCGGACTAGCGGGGGCCGATGGAATGAGCAGTTCTTC. It encodes CASSYNYRTSGGRWNEQFF.

This clone was observed once. V and J are TRBV9 and TRBJ1-3; a weak D match, TRBD1 (6 bases). Deletions cut 2 bases from V and 0 bases from J, with 9 bases between. The CDR3 length is 15 residues. Germline CDR1 SGDLS, CDR2 YYNGEE. CDR3 nucleotide sequence: TGTGCCAGCAGCGTCGGGGGCCACTCTGGAAACACCATATATTTT. Its protein product is CASSVGGHSGNTIYF.

In nucleotides, the CDR3 is TGTGCTAGTCCGGCTTATCCGGGGACTGAAGCTTTCTTT. This encodes CASPAYPGTEAFF. The rearrangement links TRBV6-6 to TRBJ1-1, with D uncertain. Germline V gives CDR1 MNHNY, CDR2 SVGAGI (reference sequence). The CDR3 runs to 13 residues.

In this sample, this clone turned up a few times. This chain uses TRBV2 with TRBJ1-6, with TRBD1 identical over 7 bases. The CDR3 contains 13 residues. The germline CDR1 and CDR2 sequences are SNHLY and FYNNEI. The V gene end was trimmed by 4 bases and the J gene end by 8 bases; junction bases not matched to a gene: 2. The CDR3, as DNA: TGTGCCAGCAGTGGGGACAGTCATTCACCCCTCCACTTT. It yields the protein CASSGDSHSPLHF.

The chain recombines TRBV29-1 with TRBJ1-4; D ambiguous. The CDR3 loop spans 14 amino acids. Trimming took 4 bases from V and 0 from J, leaving 9 bases between them. CDR1 is SQVTM, CDR2 ANQGSEA, per germline. This chain's CDR3 is CSVGVSATNEKLFF. CDR3 DNA sequence: TGCAGCGTTGGTGTGAGTGCAACTAATGAAAAACTGTTTTTT.

V is TRBV25-1 and J is TRBJ1-2, with D maybe TRBD1 (6 bases). V dropped 2 bases and J dropped 4 bases, with 14 bases sitting between them. This CDR3 region has 15 residues. Germline V gives CDR1 MGHDK, CDR2 SYGVNS. CDR3 sequence: CASSEGPRGGYGYTF. Here the CDR3 DNA reads TGTGCCAGCAGTGAAGGCCCCAGGGGAGGCTATGGCTACACCTTC.

The chain uses TRBV25-1 and TRBJ1-5; D uncertain. V was cut by 3 bases and J by 4 bases, with 7 bases left in between. This CDR3 spans 13 amino acids. Germline CDR1 and CDR2: MGHDK and SYGVNS. The CDR3 DNA follows: TGTGCCAGCAGTGACTCTAATAATCAGCCCCAGCATTTT. Translating it yields CASSDSNNQPQHF.

V is TRBV9 and J is TRBJ1-3; D remains unclear. Trimming left V 4 bases short and J 3 bases short, with 8 bases between. Germline values: CDR1 SGDLS, CDR2 YYNGEE. The CDR3 loop spans 13 amino acids. DNA for the CDR3: TGTGCCAGCAGCTCAGTCAGTGGAAACACCATATATTTT. This translates into CASSSVSGNTIYF.

This clone was detected only once. The CDR3 loop reads CASSLHSGGLYEQYF. In DNA, the CDR3 is TGTGCCAGCAGCTTACACAGCGGAGGATTGTACGAGCAGTACTTC. V and J are TRBV7-2 and TRBJ2-7, with D maybe TRBD2 (5 bases). Per germline, CDR1 SGHTA and CDR2 FQGNSA. V was cut by 2 bases and J by 4 bases, with 15 bases left in between. There are 15 residues in the CDR3.

The V and J genes are TRBV2 and TRBJ1-6; 8 nucleotides agree with TRBD1. The V segment lost 9 bases and the J segment 9 bases; nucleotides outside the gene matches: 7. Looked up from germline, CDR1 is SNHLY and CDR2 is FYNNEI. The CDR3 runs 13 residues. CDR3 in amino acids: CARRGQAASPLHF. The DNA of the CDR3 is TGTGCCAGAAGGGGACAGGCGGCTTCACCCCTCCACTTT.

The chain links TRBV7-6 to TRBJ2-4; D is ambiguous. The CDR3 sequence is 15 residues long. The germline CDR1 and CDR2 sequences are SGHVS and FNYEAQ. Trimming took off 3 bases at V and 8 bases at J, with 17 bases between the two ends. The CDR3 here is CASSLSDSTKDIQYF. In nucleotides, the CDR3 is TGTGCCAGCAGCTTGAGTGACTCAACAAAAGACATTCAGTACTTC.

This rearrangement joins TRBV28 to TRBJ2-1, with 11 bases fitting TRBD2. Germline V gene lookup returns CDR1 MDHEN and CDR2 SYDVKM. Germline trimming cut 8 bases from V and 7 bases from J; bases unmatched to any gene: 7. The CDR3 contains 14 residues. The CDR3 DNA follows: TGTGCCAGCCTCACTAGCGGGGGATGGAATGAGCAGTTCTTC. Its translation is CASLTSGGWNEQFF. Variable domain in full (rest from reference TRBV28 and TRBJ2-1): DVKVTQSSRYLVKRTGEKVFLECVQDMDHENMFWYRQDPGLGLRLIYFSYDVKMKEKGDIPEGYSVSREKKERFSLILESASTNQTSMYLCASLTSGGWNEQFFGPGTRLTVL.

The chain combines TRBV6-5 with TRBJ2-7, with D unresolved. V lost 4 bases to trimming and J lost 2 bases, with 12 bases between them. The germline gives CDR1 MNHEY, CDR2 SVGAGI. This CDR3 is 14 amino acids long. CDR3 sequence reads: CASSSDVSAYEQYF. CDR3 nucleotide sequence: TGTGCCAGCAGTTCAGATGTCTCGGCCTACGAGCAGTACTTC.

This clone occurred a few times. This chain uses TRBV19 with TRBJ2-2; 8 bases align to TRBD2. V lost 7 bases to trimming and J lost 6 bases; unmatched junction nucleotides: 7. This CDR3 has 14 residues. Germline V lookup: CDR1 LNHDA, CDR2 SQIVND (reference sequence). The CDR3, as DNA: TGTGCCAGTACCCCACGGGAGGGGTCCGGGGAGCTGTTTTTT. This translates into CASTPREGSGELFF.

This clone was observed a few times. The genes are TRBV14 and TRBJ2-3; TRBD2 might be the D (6 bases). Germline-derived CDR1 and CDR2 are SGHDN and FVKESK. The CDR3 runs 14 residues. With 6 bases removed from V and 3 bases from J, the gap between germline ends came to 13 bases. CDR3 nucleotide sequence: TGTGCCAGCAGGCGGGGCGGTGGGACAGATACGCAGTATTTT. Its protein product is CASRRGGGTDTQYF.

This clone was seen more than once but under ten times. CDR3 protein: CASSNGYNQPQHF. The CDR3 coding sequence is TGTGCCAGCTCCAACGGTTACAATCAGCCCCAGCATTTT. This chain links TRBV27 with TRBJ1-5, with D unresolved. Germline V gene lookup returns CDR1 MNHEY and CDR2 SMNVEV (reference sequence). V was pared by 8 bases and J by 3 bases, with 11 bases between. The CDR3 loop spans 13 amino acids.

The chain has TRBV29-1 and TRBJ2-1; 8 positions match TRBD1. The CDR3 is 13 amino acids. Per germline, CDR1 SQVTM and CDR2 ANQGSEA. The ends lost 8 bases at V and 7 bases at J; junction bases unmatched: 10. The CDR3 protein is CSYGQGGENEQFF. CDR3 bases: TGCAGCTACGGACAGGGTGGGGAGAATGAGCAGTTCTTC.